A single TCR beta chain is shown here with its context. This clonotype was seen a few times. Its specific antigen is unknown. Base quality data are lacking; no much larger clone is found one base away. The entry originates in a study of T-cell memory formation after mild COVID-19 (dated by TCRdb to the early 2020s). Context from the whole study: TCR sequence clusters from the two donors were largely donor specific. In two donors, T-cell clones that expanded and contracted after mild COVID-19 were followed by sequencing TCRalpha and TCRbeta repertoires longitudinally. The cohort was made up of two young adult volunteers, one female and one male, who were previously healthy. What the research found in general, with its limitations: Some responding clones were found in pre-infection memory, which suggests that pre-existing cross-reactive memory T cells took part in the SARS-CoV-2 response. SARS-CoV-2 specificity of the second-wave clones peaking on day 37 was not confirmed. Only two mild cases were covered in the study, and larger cohorts including severe cases with pre-infection samples were considered necessary. Contracting CD4+ clones appeared mostly in the CM and EM memory subsets, whereas CD8+ clones were enriched in EMRA. Clones that contracted from day 15 to 85 showed balanced CD4/CD8 phenotypes, whereas a second wave of clones that expanded from day 15 to 37 leaned towards CD4+.

PBMCs were isolated by Ficoll-Paque density gradient centrifugation. The sequencer listed for this sample is Illumina NovaSeq 6000. TCRalpha and TCRbeta cDNA libraries were built by 5'RACE with constant-segment primers, adding sample barcodes and unique molecular identifiers. RNA was extracted from every sample with Trizol reagent. Libraries were amplified in two PCR steps, with a second sample barcode and Illumina TruSeq adapters added in the second step. Sequencing of the libraries was done on an Illumina NovaSeq, producing 2 x 150 bp paired-end reads. The paper's data handling went like this. The reads were demultiplexed and collapsed into UMI-guided consensus sequences using migec v1.2.7. Using mixcr v2.1.11, UMI consensuses were aligned to TRA and TRB V and J templates and then assembled into clonotypes. Clonotypes were classified as expanded or contracted when called significant by both edgeR and NoisET, with noise models trained on biological replicates. For edgeR calls, the cutoffs were a false discovery rate-adjusted p below 0.01 and a log2 fold-change threshold of 1. As an exploratory analysis of dynamics, PCA with hierarchical clustering was applied to max-normalized trajectories of the 1000 most abundant clonotypes. Separately sequenced CD4+ and CD8+ repertoires were used to assign a CD4 or CD8 phenotype to each responding clone. In TCRdb, the public reads were trimmed at Q25 with fastp and aligned with MiXCR, with productive beta chains retained. Every CDR3 protein is listed once, alongside the most common genes and DNA of its rows. TCRdb assigned the V and J calls; the authors' analysis was not used. The sample contains 250,000 to 300,000 distinct CDR3 sequences, roughly 17% of them found a single time. Roughly 24% of the sample rests with the top ten.

Trimming removed 5 bases from V and 0 bases from J, leaving 13 bases between the germline ends. Per the germline V gene (reference sequence), LNHNV is the CDR1 and YYDKDF is the CDR2. Reading from cysteine to phenylalanine, the CDR3 counts 16 amino acids. CDR3 DNA is the only sequence kept; it has 48 bases, read in frame from the first base. The receptor comes from a man aged 18 to 30 who had mild COVID-19 (a few samples of this study predate the infection). The sample titles of this study are shuffled in the database, so cell type and time point are left out; the donor was told from shared clones. Recombination linked TRBV15 to TRBJ2-2, and the D gene may be TRBD2, 5 bases matching. The sequenced material came from PBMCs or a T cell subset sorted from them (not recorded which). The bases read TGTGCCACCAGCCTAACCCCTAGCCCGAACACCGGGGAGCTGTTTTTT. Protein translation: CATSLTPSPNTGELFF.